These 23 T cell receptor beta chains came from one sample sequenced in a study of blood T cell repertoires in COVID-19 (dated by TCRdb to about 2020). Library construction relied on the immunoSEQ multiplex PCR assay. Imported from immuneACCESS, the table was reduced by TCRdb to in-frame sequences with V and J called. These copies leave out some clones; in studies compared against another copy, an unresolved V gene accounts for under half, and the cause of the remainder is not known. For this sample the table gives hundreds of thousands of clones, of which over 75% were detected only once. The ten most abundant clones make up just under 0.8% of the sample. Source material: peripheral blood. The receptors here all came from a woman aged 25 to 39 with acute or convalescent COVID-19.

The chain has TRBV7-3 and TRBJ2-1; 8 bases agree with TRBD2. After removal of 5 bases from V and 0 bases from J, the junction contained 9 bases not matched to a gene. The germline V gene encodes CDR1 SGHTA and CDR2 FQGTGA. CDR3 size: 17 residues. The CDR3 loop reads CASSPVPGGSSYNEQFF. The CDR3 DNA is TGTGCCAGCAGCCCCGTTCCGGGGGGGAGCTCCTACAATGAGCAGTTCTTC.

The chain's CDR3 is CASSLGSGWVYGYTF. For the CDR3, the DNA is TGTGCCAGCAGCTTGGGGTCGGGGTGGGTCTATGGCTACACCTTC. This sequence joins TRBV7-8 and TRBJ1-2; no reliable D call. Germline values: CDR1 SGHVS, CDR2 FQNEAQ. The CDR3 sequence is 15 residues long. V lost 3 bases and J 4 bases, leaving 15 bases between the germline ends.

This chain links TRBV6-5 with TRBJ2-2; D might be TRBD2 (5 bases). Germline values: CDR1 MNHEY, CDR2 SVGAGI. V lost 3 bases, J lost 1 base, and 12 bases lay in between. The CDR3 spans 16 residues. DNA of the CDR3: TGTGCCAGCAGTTATTTCTCAGGAGGGAACACCGGGGAGCTGTTTTTT. Its translation: CASSYFSGGNTGELFF.

V gene TRBV6-2 or TRBV6-3 combines with J gene TRBJ2-1; a weak D match, TRBD2 (5 bases). V lost 6 bases to trimming and J lost 7 bases, with 22 bases between them. Germline CDR1 reads MNHEY; CDR2 reads SVGEGT. The CDR3 extends over 16 amino acids. This chain's CDR3 is CASSLRGLTSRNEQFF. The CDR3, as DNA: TGTGCCAGCAGCTTACGAGGGCTAACATCCCGGAATGAGCAGTTCTTC.

J is TRBJ2-7 and V is TRBV13, with 8 bases matching TRBD1. The germline gives CDR1 PRHDT, CDR2 FYEKMQ (reference sequence). This CDR3 spans 15 amino acids. Losses at the gene ends were 5 bases for V and 0 bases for J; bases not matched to a gene: 6. CDR3 nucleotides: TGTGCCAGCAGCAGCAGACAGGGGACCTCCTACGAGCAGTACTTC. Translation: CASSSRQGTSYEQYF.

The J gene is TRBJ2-1, the V gene TRBV12-5; 9 bases agree with TRBD1. CDR3 length: 15 residues. The V gene end was trimmed by 5 bases and the J gene end by 1 base; junction bases not matched to a gene: 3. Germline CDR1 reads LGHNT; CDR2 reads FRNRAP. The CDR3 region has the DNA TGTGCTAGTGGTACAGGACAGGGGTCCTACAATGAGCAGTTCTTC. Its translation is CASGTGQGSYNEQFF.

This chain links TRBV4-1 with TRBJ2-7; a possible D gene is TRBD2 (5 bases). The CDR3 is 15 residues long. Trimming stripped 4 bases from V and 3 bases from J, with 16 bases between. CDR1 and CDR2 (germline): MGHRA, YSYEKL. CDR3 sequence: CASSPWIRGNYEQYF. DNA for the CDR3: TGCGCCAGCAGCCCTTGGATACGGGGAAACTACGAGCAGTACTTC.

The chain uses TRBV24-1 and TRBJ2-3; a weak D match, TRBD1 (6 bases). Trimming took off 3 bases at V and 6 bases at J, with 18 bases between the two ends. Germline V CDR1 and CDR2: KGHDR, SFDVKD. The CDR3 covers 16 residues. The CDR3 is CATSDITGNEKDTQYF. The CDR3 coding sequence is TGTGCCACCAGTGATATCACAGGGAATGAAAAGGATACGCAGTATTTT.

The V gene is TRBV9, the J gene TRBJ2-7; the match to TRBD2 covers 7 bases. The trim removed 0 bases at V and 2 bases at J, leaving 5 bases unmatched. From germline, CDR1 is SGDLS and CDR2 YYNGEE. The CDR3 is made up of 15 amino acids. In nucleotides, the CDR3 is TGTGCCAGCAGCGTAGAGCCTAGCGGTGCCTACGAGCAGTACTTC. Translated, it gives CASSVEPSGAYEQYF.

The V call is TRBV19, the J call TRBJ1-5; 8 bases fit TRBD1. With 8 bases clipped from V and 4 bases from J, the junction kept 10 bases outside the gene matches. CDR1 is LNHDA and CDR2 is SQIVND in the germline V gene (reference sequence). There are 15 residues in the CDR3. The CDR3 protein is CASHRGSIGNQPQHF. Here the CDR3 DNA reads TGTGCCAGTCACAGGGGGAGCATTGGTAATCAGCCCCAGCATTTT.

The chain uses TRBV30 and TRBJ2-2, with D uncertain. Trimming removed 4 bases from V and 6 bases from J, with 12 bases in between. Germline V CDR1 and CDR2: GTSNPN, SVGIG (reference sequence). CDR3 length: 13 amino acids. The CDR3 is CAWTSLGPGELFF. The CDR3 nucleotides read TGTGCCTGGACCTCTTTGGGCCCCGGGGAGCTGTTTTTT.

The V and J genes are TRBV6-6 and TRBJ2-1, with a weak D call TRBD1 (6 bases). This CDR3 is 14 amino acids long. Germline lookup yields CDR1 MNHNY and CDR2 SVGAGI (reference sequence). Between the trimmed V and J ends, which lost 6 bases and 5 bases, there was a span of 14 bases. This chain's CDR3 is CASRKRQDHNEQFF. In DNA, the CDR3 is TGTGCCAGCAGGAAAAGACAGGACCACAATGAGCAGTTCTTC.

This chain links TRBV5-1 with TRBJ2-3; TRBD2 aligns across 8 bases. CDR1 is SGHRS, CDR2 YFSETQ, per germline. The length of the CDR3 is 14 residues. V shed 3 bases, J shed 6 bases, and the junction held 6 bases outside the gene matches. CDR3 region: CASSSRLAMDTQYF. The CDR3 DNA reads TGCGCCAGCAGCTCCAGACTAGCGATGGATACGCAGTATTTT.

In this sample, this clone turned up a few times. The rearrangement links TRBV15 to TRBJ1-3; perhaps TRBD1 as D (5 bases). From germline, CDR1 is LNHNV and CDR2 YYDKDF (reference sequence). The CDR3 loop spans 13 amino acids. V lost 1 base and J 6 bases, leaving 7 bases between the germline ends. In DNA, the CDR3 is TGTGCCACCAGCAGAGGGGGGGAAAACACCATATATTTT. Residues: CATSRGGENTIYF.

The chain uses TRBV21-1 and TRBJ2-5; no check of the table's D call, TRBD1, against the DNA was made. TRBV21-1 counts as a pseudogene. The CDR3 has 13 amino acids. The CDR3 DNA reads as TGTGCCAGCAGCACCCGGGACAAAGAGACCCAGTACTTC. This encodes CASSTRDKETQYF.

The chain is built from TRBV25-1 and TRBJ2-5, with D possibly TRBD1 on 6 matching bases. Germline V CDR1 and CDR2: MGHDK, SYGVNS. V was shortened by 2 bases and J by 5 bases, with 18 bases between the two germline ends. CDR3 size: 16 residues. The CDR3 DNA follows: TGTGCCAGCAGTGAAGAGGGGAACAGGGCAGGGGAGACCCAGTACTTC. Translation: CASSEEGNRAGETQYF. Drawing the rest from reference TRBV25-1 and TRBJ2-5, the complete variable domain is EADIYQTPRYLVIGTGKKITLECSQTMGHDKMYWYQQDPGMELHLIHYSYGVNSTEKGDLSSESTVSRIRTEHFPLTLESARPSHTSQYLCASSEEGNRAGETQYFGPGTRLLVL.

V usage is TRBV24-1 and J usage is TRBJ1-2, with D maybe TRBD1 (5 bases). The CDR3 is 12 residues long. Germline-derived CDR1 and CDR2 are KGHDR and SFDVKD. V shed 5 bases and J shed 7 bases, with 10 bases lying between them. The CDR3 DNA follows: TGTGCCACCAGTGCCAAACAGGTTGGCTACACCTTC. Amino acids: CATSAKQVGYTF.

The chain employs TRBV11-3 and TRBJ2-7; D not resolved. The CDR3 runs to 15 residues. Between the trimmed V and J ends, which lost 1 base and 1 base, there was a span of 11 bases. The germline V gene has CDR1 SGHNT and CDR2 YENEEA. The CDR3 is CASSLGPLPSYEQYF. CDR3 sequence (DNA): TGTGCCAGCAGCTTAGGGCCCCTCCCATCCTACGAGCAGTACTTC.

This clone has only a few counts. V gene TRBV10-3 combines with J gene TRBJ2-1; 8 positions agree with TRBD1. Germline CDR1 is ENHRY and CDR2 is SYGVKD. V gave up 3 bases and J gave up 3 bases; unmatched junction bases: 1. The CDR3 is 14 residues long. CDR3 sequence reads: CAISEGTGYNEQFF. CDR3 in DNA: TGTGCCATCAGTGAAGGGACAGGCTACAATGAGCAGTTCTTC.

This clone was seen just once. V usage is TRBV10-3 and J usage is TRBJ2-4; TRBD1 aligns across 7 bases. Trimming removed 7 bases from V and 3 bases from J; junction bases left unmatched: 3. The CDR3 has 13 amino acids. Per the germline V gene, CDR1 is ENHRY and CDR2 is SYGVKD. The CDR3 loop is CAIKDRVKNIQYF. The CDR3 DNA is TGTGCCATCAAAGACAGGGTCAAAAACATTCAGTACTTC.

This sequence joins TRBV11-1 and TRBJ2-7; the D is unclear. The CDR3 is 15 amino acids. Trimming shortened V by 2 bases and J by 2 bases, and 13 bases separated the two germline ends. Germline V lookup: CDR1 SGHAT, CDR2 FQDESV (reference sequence). DNA for the CDR3: TGTGCCAGCAGCTTAAACCCGGTGACTCCCTACGAGCAGTACTTC. It encodes CASSLNPVTPYEQYF. Full variable domain (outside the CDR3, taken from reference TRBV11-1 and TRBJ2-7): EAEVAQSPRYKITEKSQAVAFWCDPISGHATLYWYRQILGQGPELLVQFQDESVVDDSQLPKDRFSAERLKGVDSTLKIQPAELGDSAMYLCASSLNPVTPYEQYFGPGTRLTVT.

The chain is built from TRBV7-9 and TRBJ1-1; D possibly corresponds to TRBD1 (5 bases). Per germline, CDR1 SEHNR and CDR2 FQNEAQ (reference sequence). V was trimmed by 1 base and J by 0 bases, leaving 12 bases between them. The CDR3 extends over 16 amino acids. The CDR3 DNA reads as TGTGCCAGCAGCTTAGAACCGGGGGTCTTGAACACTGAAGCTTTCTTT. Its translation is CASSLEPGVLNTEAFF.

The chain uses TRBV19 and TRBJ2-7; TRBD1 matches 7 bases. From germline, CDR1 is LNHDA and CDR2 SQIVND (reference sequence). Trimming took 4 bases from V and 6 from J; bases not matched to a gene: 3. The CDR3 extends over 12 amino acids. The CDR3 DNA follows: TGTGCCAGTAGTACGCACAGGGGCGAGCAGTACTTC. Translating it yields CASSTHRGEQYF. Full variable domain (missing parts from reference TRBV19 and TRBJ2-7): DGGITQSPKYLFRKEGQNVTLSCEQNLNHDAMYWYRQDPGQGLRLIYYSQIVNDFQKGDIAEGYSVSREKKESFPLTVTSAQKNPTAFYLCASSTHRGEQYFGPGTRLTVT.